The entry below describes one T cell receptor (beta chain). TCRdb re-called the 5' RACE reads with MiXCR, one entry per CDR3 protein. The sample includes 540,000 or so distinct CDR3 sequences, 20% to 25% of them seen just once. This entry comes from a study of identical twins. This sample also belongs to another study, concerning yellow fever vaccine responses in identical twins.

The receptor was derived from a woman under 30 in good health. Sequences were obtained from CD4+ T cells sorted from blood.

The CDR3 here is CASSPQESSYNSPLHF. CDR3 DNA sequence: TGTGCCAGCTCACCACAGGAAAGCTCCTATAATTCACCCCTCCACTTT. This chain connects TRBV18 to TRBJ1-6; D gene ambiguous. This CDR3 spans 16 amino acids. Deletions cut 1 base from V and 0 bases from J, with 7 bases between. CDR1 and CDR2 (germline): KGHSH, LQKENI. Complete variable domain (other parts from reference TRBV18 and TRBJ1-6): NAGVMQNPRHLVRRRGQEARLRCSPMKGHSHVYWYRQLPEEGLKFMVYLQKENIIDESGMPKERFSAEFPKEGPSILRIQQVVRGDSAAYFCASSPQESSYNSPLHFGNGTRLTVT.